This T cell receptor beta chain was captured in a study of beta chain features in type 1 diabetes. Study observations and caveats: VDJ junctions in type 1 diabetes patients carried more deletions and fewer insertions. Among all four CD4+ subsets, Type 1 diabetes patients had TCRB CDR3s that were moderately but significantly shorter. Across patients, naive, central memory and Treg TCRB repertoires exhibited apparently greater similarity than was observed across healthy donors.

This clone was seen more than once but under ten times. What it binds is not known. The CDR3 consists of 13 residues. Germline V gene sequence: CDR1 SGDLS, CDR2 YYNGEE. Trimming shortened V by 7 bases and J by 7 bases, and 17 bases separated the two germline ends. Every single donor gave one heparinised blood draw, and these averaged approximately 120 mL. The entirety of the isolated RNA underwent reverse transcription, so expressed TCRB transcripts were sequenced. Approximately 3.6 million reads, on average, came from each naive, central memory and regulatory T cell sample. The method was immunoSEQ multiplex PCR; TCRdb's version includes in-frame clones alone and lacks a portion of them. The sample has a few hundred thousand clones; around a tenth are singletons.

The source material was central memory CD4+ T cells from blood. J is TRBJ1-1 and V is TRBV9; D call uncertain. The TCR comes from a man aged 25 to 40 with type 1 diabetes. The CDR3 DNA follows: TGTGCCAGCGCGAAAGACCAGGTCCGTGAAGCTTTCTTT. It encodes CASAKDQVREAFF.